Listed here are 15 T cell receptor beta chains from one sample, sequenced in a study of cytomegalovirus exposure and HLA in healthy donors. In the PCR, 60 Vbeta and 13 Jbeta primers were used. Sequencing used immunoSEQ multiplex PCR; TCRdb keeps in-frame clones, though not all of them. The sample carries around 99,000 clones, about four fifths recorded once. Material for sequencing was PBMCs. Receptor source: a man aged 25-45 years in good health and CMV-seropositive.

The rearrangement joins TRBV5-4 to TRBJ2-1; a possible D gene is TRBD1 (5 bases). This CDR3 is 14 amino acids long. Per germline, CDR1 SGHNT and CDR2 YYREEE (reference sequence). Deletions cut 2 bases from V and 8 bases from J, with 14 bases between. CDR3 loop: CASSFLAGLDEQFF. Written as DNA, the CDR3 is TGTGCCAGCAGCTTCCTTGCAGGGTTGGATGAGCAGTTCTTC. Based on the CDR3 plus reference TRBV5-4 and TRBJ2-1, the full variable domain is ETGVTQSPTHLIKTRGQQVTLRCSSQSGHNTVSWYQQALGQGPQFIFQYYREEENGRGNFPPRFSGLQFPNYSSELNVNALELDDSALYLCASSFLAGLDEQFFGPGTRLTVL.

This chain joins TRBV6-5 and TRBJ1-1, with D perhaps matching TRBD1 (5 bases). The length of the CDR3 is 13 residues. Germline V gene sequence: CDR1 MNHEY, CDR2 SVGAGI. The germline V and J ends were trimmed by 4 bases and 6 bases, with 12 bases remaining between them. CDR3 sequence reads: CASSSRVWAEAFF. The CDR3 coding sequence is TGTGCCAGCAGTTCCAGGGTCTGGGCTGAAGCTTTCTTT.

J is TRBJ2-7 and V is TRBV11-2, with a weak D call TRBD1 (5 bases). The CDR3 length is 15 residues. CDR1 and CDR2 from the germline V gene are SGHAT and FQNNGV. V lost 0 bases, J lost 0 bases, and 9 bases lay in between. The CDR3 is CASSLDLGPSYEQYF. The CDR3 DNA is TGTGCCAGCAGCTTAGATTTGGGGCCCTCCTACGAGCAGTACTTC.

The J gene is TRBJ2-7, the V gene TRBV7-8, with TRBD1 matching over 7 bases. J lost 7 bases, V lost 4 bases, and 13 bases had no gene match. The CDR3 has 15 residues. Germline values: CDR1 SGHVS, CDR2 FQNEAQ. This CDR3 reads CASSSSQGSVGEQYF. The CDR3 DNA is TGTGCCAGCAGCTCATCACAGGGGTCGGTGGGTGAGCAGTACTTC.

In its sample, this clone was seen a few times. V is TRBV9 and J is TRBJ2-7, with 10 bases lining up with TRBD1. V was pared by 0 bases and J by 4 bases, with 4 bases of the junction left unmatched. The CDR3 sequence is 15 residues long. Germline V gene sequence: CDR1 SGDLS, CDR2 YYNGEE. The CDR3, as DNA: TGTGCCAGCAGCGTAGGTCCGGGACAGGGGTACGAGCAGTACTTC. Protein sequence: CASSVGPGQGYEQYF.

The genes are TRBV19 and TRBJ2-1, with TRBD2 identical over 11 bases. In germline, CDR1 is LNHDA, CDR2 SQIVND (reference sequence). This CDR3 is built from 16 residues. J was trimmed by 10 bases and V by 3 bases; bases with no gene match: 11. The CDR3 DNA reads as TGTGCCAGTAGTATTTGGGGAGCTAGCGGGGGGAACGAGCAGTTCTTC. It translates to CASSIWGASGGNEQFF.

The chain is built from TRBV9 and TRBJ2-7; a possible D gene is TRBD2 (5 bases). The CDR3 is 15 residues long. V lost 4 bases and J 3 bases, leaving 17 bases between the germline ends. Per germline, CDR1 SGDLS and CDR2 YYNGEE. The CDR3 loop reads CASSPAVGNLYEQYF. In nucleotides, the CDR3 is TGTGCCAGCAGCCCAGCGGTAGGGAACCTCTACGAGCAGTACTTC.

This rearrangement joins TRBV6-5 to TRBJ1-2, with a possible D match to TRBD1 (5 bases). This CDR3 contains 15 residues. Germline CDR1 and CDR2: MNHEY and SVGAGI. Trimming stripped 0 bases from V and 1 base from J, with 9 bases between. This chain's CDR3 is CASSYSNQGNYGYTF. CDR3 nucleotides: TGTGCCAGCAGTTACTCGAACCAGGGTAACTATGGCTACACCTTC.

This chain joins TRBV27 and TRBJ1-5; 8 positions match TRBD1. V trimming: 6 bases; J trimming: 0 bases; junction bases outside the gene matches: 7. CDR3 size: 16 residues. Germline lookup yields CDR1 MNHEY and CDR2 SMNVEV (reference sequence). CDR3 sequence: CASSPGGGYSNQPQHF. For the CDR3, the DNA is TGTGCCAGCAGCCCAGGGGGCGGATATAGCAATCAGCCCCAGCATTTT.

The chain has TRBV6-5 and TRBJ1-2; D gene ambiguous. The CDR3 covers 14 residues. V dropped 0 bases and J dropped 0 bases, with 5 bases sitting between them. Per the germline V gene, CDR1 is MNHEY and CDR2 is SVGAGI. CDR3 coding DNA: TGTGCCAGCAGTTACTCTGGCCCTAACTATGGCTACACCTTC. Its protein is CASSYSGPNYGYTF.

The chain uses TRBV5-1 and TRBJ1-2; D is unresolved. From germline, CDR1 is SGHRS and CDR2 YFSETQ. Trimming took 0 bases from V and 4 from J, leaving 7 bases between them. The CDR3 has 13 residues. CDR3 sequence (DNA): TGCGCCAGCAGCTTGGAGAGCATCTATGGCTACACCTTC. This sequence encodes CASSLESIYGYTF.

This clone was counted only a few times. The chain links TRBV11-2 to TRBJ1-1; tentative D call: TRBD1 (5 bases). The germline V gene has CDR1 SGHAT and CDR2 FQNNGV. This CDR3 region has 13 residues. V was clipped by 0 bases and J by 4 bases, with 6 bases between them. CDR3 protein: CASSLEGGTEAFF. Written as DNA, the CDR3 is TGTGCCAGCAGCTTAGAGGGGGGCACTGAAGCTTTCTTT. The whole variable domain, remainder taken from reference TRBV11-2 and TRBJ1-1, is EAGVAQSPRYKIIEKRQSVAFWCNPISGHATLYWYQQILGQGPKLLIQFQNNGVVDDSQLPKDRFSAERLKGVDSTLKIQPAKLEDSAVYLCASSLEGGTEAFFGQGTRLTVV.

The chain recombines TRBV5-1 with TRBJ2-7; 8 bases align to TRBD1. Germline V gives CDR1 SGHRS, CDR2 YFSETQ. The CDR3 totals 13 residues. Trimming took 4 bases from V and 6 from J; bases not matched to a gene: 6. The CDR3 coding sequence is TGCGCCAGCAGCGGTGCAGGGGGCGCCGAGCAGTACTTC. Translating gives CASSGAGGAEQYF.

About this clone: The same CDR3 is also encoded by other DNA sequences in this sample. The chain's CDR3 is CASSHRTGGDGYTF. Here the CDR3 DNA reads TGTGCCAGCAGCCACCGGACGGGGGGCGATGGCTACACCTTC. The V gene is TRBV4-2, the J gene TRBJ1-2, with TRBD1 as a possible D gene (6 bases). Deletions cut 3 bases from V and 6 bases from J, with 14 bases between. CDR1 LGHNA and CDR2 YNFKEQ come from the germline V gene. This CDR3 contains 14 residues.

V gene TRBV27 combines with J gene TRBJ2-3; tentatively, D is TRBD1 (6 bases). This CDR3 contains 15 residues. The V gene's germline CDR1 is MNHEY and CDR2 SMNVEV (reference sequence). Trimming stripped 5 bases from V and 5 bases from J, with 17 bases between. CDR3 DNA sequence: TGTGCCAGCAGTGACCTGAGTGTAGGGGGAGATACGCAGTATTTT. Amino acid sequence: CASSDLSVGGDTQYF.